This T cell receptor beta chain was observed in a study of shared T cell receptors in the human thymus. Profiled with immunoSEQ multiplex PCR; TCRdb holds only in-frame clones, not every one. The data show more than 550,000 clones, with approximately 89% seen just once and roughly 0.0089% held by the top ten. The CDR3 is 14 residues long. The germline gives CDR1 LGHNA, CDR2 YSLEER. V lost 4 bases and J lost 4, with 11 bases in between. This sample also belongs to another study, concerning human thymus T cells. That report notes: Corrective heart surgery yielded the resections from which the thymus tissue came.

The TCR comes from a boy under two years old with a congenital heart defect. The sequenced material came from thymocytes. V is TRBV4-3 and J is TRBJ2-1, with a weak D call TRBD2 (5 bases). The CDR3 protein is CASSPRGTYNEQFF. The DNA of the CDR3 is TGCGCCAGCAGCCCTCGGGGAACTTACAATGAGCAGTTCTTC.